These 9 T cell receptor beta chains originate from one sample sequenced in a study of blood T cell repertoires in COVID-19. TCRdb's copy holds only in-frame clones and misses some; the assay was immunoSEQ multiplex PCR. Here the sample spans some 130,000 clones, around 87% being singletons. The sample comprised peripheral blood. The receptors were sampled from a man in his forties or fifties with active COVID-19.

The V call is TRBV10-3, the J call TRBJ2-2, with a weak D call TRBD2 (6 bases). The length of the CDR3 is 15 residues. The germline CDR1 and CDR2 sequences are ENHRY and SYGVKD. V was trimmed by 4 bases and J by 0 bases, leaving 9 bases between them. CDR3 amino acids: CAISGRGANTGELFF. CDR3 DNA sequence: TGTGCCATCAGTGGGAGGGGAGCGAACACCGGGGAGCTGTTTTTT.

The chain carries TRBV6-6 and TRBJ1-1, with D unresolved. This CDR3 is 12 amino acids long. Germline CDR1 reads MNHNY; CDR2 reads SVGAGI (reference sequence). The germline V and J ends were trimmed by 4 bases and 5 bases, with 8 bases remaining between them. The CDR3 loop is CASSLPRTEAFF. The CDR3 coding sequence is TGTGCCAGCAGTTTGCCGAGAACTGAAGCTTTCTTT.

The gene calls are TRBV12-5 and TRBJ1-1; TRBD1 matches at 7 bases. The CDR3 is 15 amino acids. J was trimmed by 5 bases and V by 3 bases; bases with no gene match: 9. Per germline, CDR1 LGHNT and CDR2 FRNRAP. The CDR3 spells CASGFYRGGETEAFF. The CDR3 DNA is TGTGCTAGTGGTTTCTACAGGGGAGGAGAAACTGAAGCTTTCTTT.

The chain is built from TRBV18 and TRBJ1-1; TRBD1 aligns across 7 bases. This CDR3 spans 13 amino acids. The germline CDR1 and CDR2 sequences are KGHSH and LQKENI. The V and J ends lost 1 base and 5 bases, in that order; junction bases with no gene match: 1. Written as DNA, the CDR3 is TGTGCCAGCTCACCACGACAGGGAACTGAAGCTTTCTTT. Protein sequence: CASSPRQGTEAFF.

This chain uses TRBV5-1 with TRBJ2-1; 7 bases fit TRBD2. CDR1 is SGHRS, CDR2 YFSETQ, per germline. V shed 4 bases and J 4 bases; nucleotides not matched to a gene: 5. The CDR3 contains 14 residues. CDR3 sequence: CASSRGVTYNEQFF. CDR3 DNA: TGCGCCAGCAGCCGGGGGGTGACTTACAATGAGCAGTTCTTC.

The chain links TRBV21-1 to TRBJ2-7; no DNA check was done on the table's D call, TRBD1. TRBV21-1 is tagged as a pseudogene. This CDR3 has 14 residues. Written as DNA, the CDR3 is TGTGCCAGCACCCACGGGACACCACGTACCGAGCAGTACTTC. Amino acid sequence: CASTHGTPRTEQYF.

The genes are TRBV6-6 and TRBJ2-1, with D tentatively TRBD1 (5 bases). Trimming removed 7 bases at V and 5 bases at J, with 21 bases between. Per germline, CDR1 MNHNY and CDR2 SVGAGI (reference sequence). The CDR3 runs 16 residues. In DNA form, the CDR3 reads TGTGCCAGCACCCTCGGAAAGGGGTTAGGGGACAATGAGCAGTTCTTC. Amino acids: CASTLGKGLGDNEQFF.

The rearrangement uses TRBV9 and TRBJ2-2; TRBD2 matches at 8 bases. Germline V gene lookup returns CDR1 SGDLS and CDR2 YYNGEE. J was trimmed by 6 bases and V by 3 bases; bases with no gene match: 7. This CDR3 is 15 amino acids long. CDR3 bases: TGTGCCAGCAGCGCAACGGGGGGGGCCGCCGGGGAGCTGTTTTTT. Translating it yields CASSATGGAAGELFF.

This sequence joins TRBV24-1 and TRBJ2-3; the D gene is possibly TRBD2 (5 bases). The V and J ends lost 3 bases and 4 bases respectively, with 7 bases between them. Looked up from germline, CDR1 is KGHDR and CDR2 is SFDVKD. This CDR3 contains 13 residues. The CDR3 is CATSDPRADTQYF. CDR3 nucleotide sequence: TGTGCCACCAGTGATCCGCGGGCAGATACGCAGTATTTT.